The entry below describes one TCR beta chain. These data belong to a study of blood T cell repertoires in COVID-19. In the study overall: Samples taken during acute and convalescent COVID-19 were collected in the United States, Italy and Spain. T cells, B-cell-depleted T cells, or PBMCs supplied cDNA or gDNA.

Germline V lookup: CDR1 SGHDT, CDR2 YYEEEE. The CDR3 sequence is 16 residues long. V shed 5 bases, J shed 3 bases, and the junction held 10 bases outside the gene matches. Profiled with immunoSEQ multiplex PCR; TCRdb holds only in-frame clones, not every one. The sample lists 250,000 or so clones, about nine tenths occurring once. The sample was PBMCs or T cells enriched from blood (not recorded which). This receptor was taken from a woman aged 25 to 39 with acute COVID-19. The chain is built from TRBV5-6 and TRBJ2-3, with TRBD2 identical over 9 bases. This chain's CDR3 is CASRLRASGNTDTQYF. CDR3 DNA sequence: TGTGCCAGCAGGTTGAGGGCTAGCGGGAATACAGATACGCAGTATTTT.